This T cell receptor beta chain emerged from a study of T cells in Graves' hyperthyroidism and ophthalmopathy. General observations from the study: Using 13 V-J features, a model discriminated ophthalmopathy from stable hyperthyroidism.

This clonotype was found a few times. Its antigen is unknown. TCR beta CDR3 region amplification was performed from RNA transcripts. First-round RT-PCR targeting the TCR CDR3 was performed with the HTBI primer set. Each CDR3 protein is one row after TCRdb ran MiXCR on the multiplex PCR reads. The profile shows nearly 600,000 distinct CDR3 sequences, about 15% of them singletons. Hyperthyroidism patients were newly diagnosed, had disease duration under 2 months, and were aged 18 to 65 years. Criteria for exclusion of patients were uncontrolled infection, other autoimmune disease, pregnancy or lactation. The ends were cut back, 6 bases at V and 8 bases at J, with 17 bases in the middle. This CDR3 region has 15 residues. Germline CDR1 and CDR2: MNHNS and SASEGT.

V gene TRBV6-1 combines with J gene TRBJ2-6; D gene ambiguous. This receptor was taken from a woman in her twenties or thirties with Graves' hyperthyroidism that later progressed to Graves' ophthalmopathy. The sequenced material came from blood. The DNA of the CDR3 is TGTGCCAGCAGGAAACACCTCCCCCAACCCAACGTCCTGACTTTC. Residues: CASRKHLPQPNVLTF.